These T cell receptor beta chains were read from a single sample in a study of cytomegalovirus exposure and HLA in healthy donors. Measured with immunoSEQ multiplex PCR; TCRdb has only the in-frame clones, and not every one. The repertoire holds 150,000 or so clones, roughly 80% seen once, with 2% to 2.5% in the top ten. Sequencing was performed on PBMCs. These receptors originate from a female donor in good health and CMV-seronegative. Each CDR3 is given with its conserved first and last residue. Each record gives: J gene, D gene, clone size, V gene, CDR3 protein, CDR3 DNA. D genes are given only for firm matches. Some rows mark clone size as missing; the rest say once, few, many or name a class of expanded clone.

j_gene: TRBJ2-7; d_gene: TRBD1; abundance: .; v_gene: TRBV5-1; CDR3aa: CASSLGWGDRAGEQYF; CDR3nt: TGCGCCAGCAGCTTGGGTTGGGGGGACAGGGCCGGGGAGCAGTACTTC
j_gene: TRBJ2-2; d_gene: .; abundance: .; v_gene: TRBV29-1; CDR3aa: CSVGRGPGELFF; CDR3nt: TGCAGCGTAGGACGAGGGCCCGGGGAGCTGTTTTTT
j_gene: TRBJ1-2; d_gene: TRBD1; abundance: .; v_gene: TRBV27; CDR3aa: CASSSDRGLYGYTF; CDR3nt: TGTGCCAGCAGCTCCGACAGGGGGCTCTATGGCTACACCTTC
j_gene: TRBJ1-3; d_gene: TRBD1; abundance: few; v_gene: TRBV25-1; CDR3aa: CASSEPQGDRGGNTIYF; CDR3nt: TGTGCCAGCAGTGAACCCCAGGGGGACAGGGGTGGAAACACCATATATTTT
j_gene: TRBJ2-1; d_gene: .; abundance: .; v_gene: TRBV15; CDR3aa: CATSAGTPDYNEQFF; CDR3nt: TGTGCCACCAGCGCCGGGACTCCTGACTACAATGAGCAGTTCTTC
j_gene: TRBJ1-2; d_gene: TRBD1; abundance: .; v_gene: TRBV6-6; CDR3aa: CASNRDRLNYGYTF; CDR3nt: TGTGCCAGCAACCGGGACAGGCTAAACTATGGCTACACCTTC
j_gene: TRBJ2-1; d_gene: .; abundance: .; v_gene: TRBV5-1; CDR3aa: CASSFQGISLDEQFF; CDR3nt: TGCGCCAGCAGCTTTCAGGGGATATCGTTAGATGAGCAGTTCTTC
j_gene: TRBJ1-1; d_gene: TRBD1; abundance: .; v_gene: TRBV5-1; CDR3aa: CASSGDSSMNTEAFF; CDR3nt: TGCGCCAGCAGCGGGGACAGCTCAATGAACACTGAAGCTTTCTTT
j_gene: TRBJ2-7; d_gene: TRBD2; abundance: few; v_gene: TRBV9; CDR3aa: CASSVDPSGPYEQYF; CDR3nt: TGTGCCAGCAGCGTAGACCCTAGCGGCCCATACGAGCAGTACTTC
j_gene: TRBJ1-4; d_gene: .; abundance: .; v_gene: TRBV5-6; CDR3aa: CASSDLVREGTNEKLFF; CDR3nt: TGTGCCAGCAGCGACCTGGTCCGGGAAGGGACTAATGAAAAACTGTTTTTT
j_gene: TRBJ1-6; d_gene: TRBD1; abundance: few; v_gene: TRBV27; CDR3aa: CANLRQGPSPLHF; CDR3nt: TGTGCCAACTTACGACAGGGGCCTTCACCCCTCCACTTT
j_gene: TRBJ2-5; d_gene: .; abundance: .; v_gene: TRBV5-6; CDR3aa: CASSLSMGRQETQYF; CDR3nt: TGTGCCAGCAGCTTGTCGATGGGGCGGCAAGAGACCCAGTACTTC
j_gene: TRBJ1-1; d_gene: .; abundance: few; v_gene: TRBV6-5; CDR3aa: CASSSHAQRAFF; CDR3nt: TGTGCCAGCAGTTCCCACGCACAAAGAGCTTTCTTT
j_gene: TRBJ2-7; d_gene: .; abundance: .; v_gene: TRBV25-1; CDR3aa: CASSEQGVGGEQYF; CDR3nt: TGTGCCAGCAGTGAACAAGGGGTGGGGGGTGAGCAGTACTTC
j_gene: TRBJ2-7; d_gene: TRBD1; abundance: once; v_gene: TRBV5-1; CDR3aa: CASSTRQGNLYEQYF; CDR3nt: TGCGCCAGCAGCACCCGACAGGGTAACCTCTACGAGCAGTACTTC
j_gene: TRBJ1-3; d_gene: .; abundance: few; v_gene: TRBV6-6; CDR3aa: CASSTGFSGNTIYF; CDR3nt: TGTGCCAGCAGCACAGGGTTCTCTGGAAACACCATATATTTT
j_gene: TRBJ2-2; d_gene: .; abundance: .; v_gene: TRBV7-3; CDR3aa: CASSLANFGELFF; CDR3nt: TGTGCCAGCAGCTTAGCAAACTTCGGGGAGCTGTTTTTT
j_gene: TRBJ2-1; d_gene: .; abundance: .; v_gene: TRBV9; CDR3aa: CASNKRPGNEQFF; CDR3nt: TGTGCCAGCAACAAGCGCCCCGGGAATGAGCAGTTCTTC
j_gene: TRBJ2-1; d_gene: TRBD2; abundance: few; v_gene: TRBV6-4; CDR3aa: CASSDSNAGGDEQFF; CDR3nt: TGTGCCAGCAGTGACTCGAATGCGGGAGGAGATGAGCAGTTCTTC
j_gene: TRBJ1-6; d_gene: TRBD1; abundance: .; v_gene: TRBV25-1; CDR3aa: CASSEDEGANSPLHF; CDR3nt: TGTGCCAGCAGTGAAGACGAGGGGGCTAATTCACCCCTCCACTTT
j_gene: TRBJ1-4; d_gene: .; abundance: few; v_gene: TRBV14; CDR3aa: CASSQGSRRATNEKLFF; CDR3nt: TGTGCCAGCAGCCAAGGGAGCCGGAGGGCGACTAATGAAAAACTGTTTTTT
j_gene: TRBJ1-1; d_gene: .; abundance: .; v_gene: TRBV7-9; CDR3aa: CASSVDTHPTEAFF; CDR3nt: TGTGCCAGCAGCGTGGACACCCACCCCACTGAAGCTTTCTTT
j_gene: TRBJ2-1; d_gene: TRBD2; abundance: .; v_gene: TRBV15; CDR3aa: CATSRDPGAGGLNNEQFF; CDR3nt: TGTGCCACCAGCAGAGATCCGGGAGCGGGAGGTTTGAACAATGAGCAGTTCTTC
j_gene: TRBJ1-1; d_gene: TRBD1; abundance: .; v_gene: TRBV7-9; CDR3aa: CASSGPGGSITAEAFF; CDR3nt: TGTGCCAGCAGCGGACCAGGGGGGTCGATAACCGCTGAAGCTTTCTTT
j_gene: TRBJ1-2; d_gene: .; abundance: .; v_gene: TRBV19; CDR3aa: CASSPTQAPGPYGYTF; CDR3nt: TGTGCCAGTAGTCCAACCCAGGCCCCCGGCCCCTATGGCTACACCTTC
j_gene: TRBJ2-1; d_gene: TRBD2; abundance: .; v_gene: TRBV4-1; CDR3aa: CASSQDRGSGRSQFF; CDR3nt: TGCGCCAGCAGCCAAGATAGGGGTAGCGGGAGATCGCAGTTCTTC
j_gene: TRBJ1-1; d_gene: .; abundance: .; v_gene: TRBV9; CDR3aa: CASSVGGAEAFF; CDR3nt: TGTGCCAGCAGCGTAGGGGGAGCTGAAGCTTTCTTT
j_gene: TRBJ2-1; d_gene: .; abundance: .; v_gene: TRBV7-9; CDR3aa: CASSSLLGRGANNEQFF; CDR3nt: TGTGCCAGCAGCTCCCTACTAGGAAGAGGCGCTAACAATGAGCAGTTCTTC
j_gene: TRBJ1-4; d_gene: TRBD1; abundance: .; v_gene: TRBV29-1; CDR3aa: CSVTGGDEKLFF; CDR3nt: TGCAGCGTGACAGGGGGGGATGAAAAACTGTTTTTT
j_gene: TRBJ2-3; d_gene: TRBD2; abundance: once; v_gene: TRBV5-4; CDR3aa: CASSLTSGRVASTDTQYF; CDR3nt: TGTGCCAGCAGCTTGACTAGCGGGAGGGTAGCTAGCACAGATACGCAGTATTTT
j_gene: TRBJ2-1; d_gene: TRBD1; abundance: .; v_gene: TRBV30; CDR3aa: CAWSPGTAYNEQFF; CDR3nt: TGTGCCTGGAGCCCCGGGACAGCCTACAATGAGCAGTTCTTC
j_gene: TRBJ2-7; d_gene: TRBD2; abundance: .; v_gene: TRBV6-5; CDR3aa: CASSPTGLADYEQYF; CDR3nt: TGTGCCAGCAGTCCAACAGGACTAGCTGACTACGAGCAGTACTTC
j_gene: TRBJ1-3; d_gene: TRBD1; abundance: .; v_gene: TRBV30; CDR3aa: CAWSKQGSSGNTIYF; CDR3nt: TGTGCCTGGAGCAAACAGGGGAGCTCTGGAAACACCATATATTTT
j_gene: TRBJ2-7; d_gene: .; abundance: .; v_gene: TRBV30; CDR3aa: CAWSPGAPYEQYF; CDR3nt: TGTGCCTGGAGTCCGGGAGCCCCCTACGAGCAGTACTTC
j_gene: TRBJ2-7; d_gene: TRBD1; abundance: .; v_gene: TRBV2; CDR3aa: CAGSEVRGTGGIGQYF; CDR3nt: TGTGCCGGCAGTGAAGTGAGAGGGACAGGGGGGATAGGGCAGTACTTC
j_gene: TRBJ2-3; d_gene: .; abundance: few; v_gene: TRBV5-1; CDR3aa: CASSLGTGYGGTDTQYF; CDR3nt: TGCGCCAGCAGCTTGGGAACAGGGTATGGGGGCACAGATACGCAGTATTTT
j_gene: TRBJ1-6; d_gene: .; abundance: few; v_gene: TRBV9; CDR3aa: CASSAQGISNSPLHF; CDR3nt: TGTGCCAGCAGCGCGCAGGGGATATCTAATTCACCCCTCCACTTT
j_gene: TRBJ1-5; d_gene: .; abundance: .; v_gene: TRBV21-1; CDR3aa: CASSRQGSDQPQHF; CDR3nt: TGTGCCAGCAGCAGACAGGGGTCCGATCAGCCCCAGCATTTT
j_gene: TRBJ2-6; d_gene: TRBD1; abundance: once; v_gene: TRBV9; CDR3aa: CASSVVRGRAHSGANVLTF; CDR3nt: TGTGCCAGCAGCGTGGTCAGGGGGCGGGCTCACTCTGGGGCCAACGTCCTGACTTTC
j_gene: TRBJ1-2; d_gene: TRBD1; abundance: .; v_gene: TRBV30; CDR3aa: CAWSVDRGYYGYTF; CDR3nt: TGTGCCTGGAGTGTAGACAGGGGCTACTATGGCTACACCTTC
j_gene: TRBJ1-1; d_gene: .; abundance: once; v_gene: TRBV19; CDR3aa: CASSSGTTRTEAFF; CDR3nt: TGTGCCAGTAGTTCCGGGACAACAAGAACTGAAGCTTTCTTT
j_gene: TRBJ2-1; d_gene: .; abundance: .; v_gene: TRBV11-1; CDR3aa: CASRPAGTAYNEQFF; CDR3nt: TGTGCCAGCAGGCCGGCGGGGACAGCCTACAATGAGCAGTTCTTC
j_gene: TRBJ1-2; d_gene: .; abundance: few; v_gene: TRBV19; CDR3aa: CASSRGSNYGYTF; CDR3nt: TGTGCCAGTAGTCGGGGTTCAAACTATGGCTACACCTTC
j_gene: TRBJ2-5; d_gene: TRBD2; abundance: .; v_gene: TRBV5-1; CDR3aa: CASSSSGGEETQYF; CDR3nt: TGCGCCAGCAGCTCGAGTGGGGGGGAAGAGACCCAGTACTTC
j_gene: TRBJ1-1; d_gene: .; abundance: few; v_gene: TRBV4-1; CDR3aa: CASSQVLRNTEAFF; CDR3nt: TGCGCCAGCAGCCAAGTCCTGCGGAACACTGAAGCTTTCTTT
j_gene: TRBJ1-1; d_gene: TRBD1; abundance: .; v_gene: TRBV18; CDR3aa: CASSPTGQGNTEAFF; CDR3nt: TGTGCCAGCTCACCTACGGGACAGGGGAACACTGAAGCTTTCTTT
j_gene: TRBJ2-2; d_gene: .; abundance: .; v_gene: TRBV6-5; CDR3aa: CASSAVNTGELFF; CDR3nt: TGTGCCAGCAGTGCGGTGAACACCGGGGAGCTGTTTTTT
j_gene: TRBJ1-2; d_gene: .; abundance: .; v_gene: TRBV19; CDR3aa: CASSAVDGYTF; CDR3nt: TGTGCCAGTAGTGCAGTCGATGGCTACACCTTC
j_gene: TRBJ2-5; d_gene: .; abundance: .; v_gene: TRBV19; CDR3aa: CATEENRAPRVQYF; CDR3nt: TGTGCCACCGAGGAGAACAGGGCCCCTCGTGTCCAGTACTTC
j_gene: TRBJ2-2; d_gene: TRBD2; abundance: .; v_gene: TRBV10-3; CDR3aa: CAISVGLAGVLGGELFF; CDR3nt: TGTGCCATCAGTGTGGGGCTAGCGGGAGTGCTAGGCGGGGAGCTGTTTTTT